This T cell receptor beta chain comes out of a study of blood T cells in healthy people across ages. Primed by a sample-barcoded 5' primer and a J-beta primer mix, a second PCR proceeded for about 6 to 12 cycles. MiXCR, applied by TCRdb to the 5' RACE reads, yields one record per CDR3 protein. The sample carries around 800,000 distinct CDR3 sequences, roughly 24% recorded once. The ends were cut back, 0 bases at V and 9 bases at J, with 7 bases in the middle. CDR3 length: 12 amino acids. These data are also associated with another study on T cells of mothers and their children.

The chain has TRBV12-3 or TRBV12-4 and TRBJ2-3; D gene ambiguous. The sequencing sample was made of blood. The source is a boy aged 5-17 years in good health. The CDR3, as DNA: TGTGCCAGCAGTTTAGCGGGGTTCACGCAGTATTTT. Translated: CASSLAGFTQYF.